The 30 T cell receptor beta chains reported below all come from one sample, sequenced in a study of blood T cell repertoires in COVID-19 (dated by TCRdb to about 2020). Library generation was performed with the immunoSEQ multiplex PCR assay. Held by TCRdb, this immuneACCESS table contains in-frame sequences only and omits some clones. Under half of the omission traces to an unresolved V gene where checked; the cause of the rest is unknown. For this sample the table gives some 320,000 clones, of which approximately 87% were detected only once. The ten largest clones take up roughly 7.1% of the sample. Material for sequencing was peripheral blood. The source of these receptors is a woman aged 45 to 65 who had recovered from COVID-19.

The chain recombines TRBV10-3 with TRBJ1-5; D is perhaps TRBD1 (5 bases). The length of the CDR3 is 16 residues. Germline V gene data show CDR1 as ENHRY and CDR2 as SYGVKD. V lost 5 bases to trimming and J lost 0 bases, with 14 bases between them. The CDR3 DNA follows: TGTGCCATCAGTCCATCGAGGGGAGGTAGCAATCAGCCCCAGCATTTT. Encoded protein: CAISPSRGGSNQPQHF.

The J gene is TRBJ2-7, the V gene TRBV28; the D gene is possibly TRBD1 (5 bases). V lost 7 bases, J lost 2 bases, and 12 bases lay in between. From germline, CDR1 is MDHEN and CDR2 SYDVKM. This CDR3 contains 13 residues. Written as DNA, the CDR3 is TGTGCCAGCAACCAGGGAATTACCTACGAGCAGTACTTC. Amino acid sequence: CASNQGITYEQYF.

This clone was detected only once. The chain carries TRBV7-9 and TRBJ1-2; TRBD1 might be the D (5 bases). The CDR3 sequence is 13 residues long. V was trimmed by 5 bases and J by 7 bases, leaving 14 bases between them. CDR1 and CDR2 (germline): SEHNR, FQNEAQ (reference sequence). Written as DNA, the CDR3 is TGTGCCAGCAGCGGAGGGGCCAGGGCTGGCTACACCTTC. The encoded protein is CASSGGARAGYTF.

The CDR3 sequence: CASSRGQFYGYTF. CDR3 nucleotides: TGTGCCAGCAGTCGCGGACAGTTCTATGGCTACACCTTC. This rearrangement joins TRBV6-2 or TRBV6-3 to TRBJ1-2, with D possibly being TRBD1 (6 bases). Per the germline V gene, CDR1 is MNHEY and CDR2 is SVGEGT. This CDR3 region has 13 residues. V lost 5 bases to trimming and J lost 4 bases, with 11 bases between them.

V usage is TRBV7-2 and J usage is TRBJ2-7; 10 bases match TRBD1. Trimming cost V 6 bases and J 7 bases; bases outside gene matches: 9. This CDR3 comprises 14 residues. Germline CDR1 reads SGHTA; CDR2 reads FQGNSA. CDR3: CASSLDRGRDEQYF. Written as DNA, the CDR3 is TGTGCCAGCAGTTTGGACAGGGGGAGGGATGAGCAGTACTTC.

The rearrangement links TRBV27 to TRBJ2-7; TRBD1 matches at 9 bases. CDR1 and CDR2 (germline): MNHEY, SMNVEV (reference sequence). The ends lost 8 bases at V and 6 bases at J; junction bases unmatched: 2. This CDR3 comprises 11 residues. Here the CDR3 reads CASGTGSEQYF. The CDR3 nucleotides read TGTGCCAGCGGGACAGGGAGCGAGCAGTACTTC.

This clone was seen once. The chain employs TRBV28 and TRBJ2-1, with TRBD2 matching 8 bases. J gave up 1 base and V 6 bases, and 8 bases lay outside the gene matches. Per germline, CDR1 MDHEN and CDR2 SYDVKM. The CDR3 consists of 16 residues. The CDR3 region has the DNA TGTGCCAGCAGAGACCTAGCGGGCGGATCCTACAATGAGCAGTTCTTC. Encoded protein: CASRDLAGGSYNEQFF.

The chain links TRBV7-2 to TRBJ2-3; 9 bases are shared with TRBD2. The CDR3 extends over 14 amino acids. Germline CDR1 reads SGHTA; CDR2 reads FQGNSA. Trimming cost V 8 bases and J 5 bases; bases outside gene matches: 8. CDR3 protein: CASQRGTSLDTQYF. CDR3 DNA: TGTGCCAGCCAGCGTGGGACTAGCTTAGATACGCAGTATTTT.

The CDR3 here is CASSFNNQPQHF. In DNA form, the CDR3 reads TGTGCCAGCAGCTTTAACAATCAGCCCCAGCATTTT. The V gene is TRBV7-2, the J gene TRBJ1-5; D gene uncertain. Trimming pared 3 bases from V and 3 bases from J, leaving 3 bases between. This CDR3 region has 12 residues. From germline, CDR1 is SGHTA and CDR2 FQGNSA.

In its sample, this clone was seen once. The chain joins TRBV4-3 to TRBJ1-3; no definite D call. Trimming took 0 bases from V and 7 from J, leaving 13 bases between them. The CDR3 consists of 15 residues. Germline V gives CDR1 LGHNA, CDR2 YSLEER. This chain's CDR3 is CASSQEANYRNTIYF. The CDR3 DNA sequence: TGCGCCAGCAGCCAAGAGGCGAACTATCGGAACACCATATATTTT.

The chain carries TRBV4-1 and TRBJ2-4; TRBD2 matches at 15 bases. The CDR3 contains 18 residues. Looked up from germline, CDR1 is MGHRA and CDR2 is YSYEKL. With 4 bases clipped from V and 1 base from J, the junction kept 5 bases outside the gene matches. The CDR3 reads CASSRGLAGGRAKNIQYF. As DNA, the CDR3 is TGCGCCAGCAGCCGAGGACTAGCGGGAGGGCGGGCCAAAAACATTCAGTACTTC.

This sequence joins TRBV6-2 or TRBV6-3 and TRBJ1-6, with D possibly being TRBD1 (5 bases). Germline V lookup: CDR1 MNHEY, CDR2 SVGEGT. CDR3 length: 13 amino acids. V lost 6 bases to trimming and J lost 9 bases, with 12 bases between them. CDR3 in DNA: TGTGCCAGCAGCCTAGGGGAAGCTTCACCCCTCCACTTT. This gives the protein CASSLGEASPLHF.

V and J are TRBV3-1 (or the pseudogene TRBV3-2) and TRBJ1-1, with D maybe TRBD1 (5 bases). The CDR3 has 14 amino acids. Trimming left V 4 bases short and J 1 base short, with 10 bases between. The V gene's germline CDR1 is LGHDT and CDR2 YNNKEL (reference sequence). CDR3 DNA: TGTGCCAGCAGCCCGGGGGGTACGAACACTGAAGCTTTCTTT. This sequence encodes CASSPGGTNTEAFF.

V gene TRBV3-1 (or the pseudogene TRBV3-2) combines with J gene TRBJ2-1; TRBD2 matches 9 bases. V gave up 1 base and J gave up 7 bases; unmatched junction bases: 2. The CDR3 contains 14 residues. Germline V CDR1 and CDR2: LGHDT, YNNKEL (reference sequence). The CDR3 nucleotides are TGTGCCAGCAGCCAAGGGCTAGCGGGGAATGAGCAGTTCTTC. Translating it yields CASSQGLAGNEQFF.

The rearrangement links TRBV4-1 to TRBJ1-4, with 8 nucleotides matching TRBD1. This CDR3 has 15 amino acids. The germline CDR1 and CDR2 sequences are MGHRA and YSYEKL. V lost 2 bases to trimming and J lost 8 bases; unmatched junction nucleotides: 7. DNA of the CDR3: TGCGCCAGCAGCCAAACGGGGACAGGTAACGAAAAACTGTTTTTT. This codes for CASSQTGTGNEKLFF.

The chain employs TRBV9 and TRBJ2-7; 7 nucleotides match TRBD1. Germline CDR1 and CDR2: SGDLS and YYNGEE. Trimming at V came to 4 bases and at J to 2 bases, leaving 9 bases not matched to a gene. There are 15 residues in the CDR3. CDR3: CASSTRDSGPYEQYF. Here the CDR3 DNA reads TGTGCCAGCAGCACCCGGGACAGTGGCCCCTACGAGCAGTACTTC.

The gene calls are TRBV18 and TRBJ1-1; 7 positions agree with TRBD1. Germline V gene lookup returns CDR1 KGHSH and CDR2 LQKENI. The CDR3 is 13 amino acids. Germline trimming cut 4 bases from V and 3 bases from J; bases unmatched to any gene: 2. CDR3 bases: TGTGCCAGCTCACTCCAGGGGGACACTGAAGCTTTCTTT. This sequence encodes CASSLQGDTEAFF.

The chain combines TRBV21-1 with TRBJ1-6; no DNA check was done on the table's D call, TRBD1. TRBV21-1 is an annotated pseudogene. The length of the CDR3 is 15 residues. This chain's CDR3 is CASSKQTGANSPLHF. Written as DNA, the CDR3 is TGTGCCAGCAGCAAACAAACAGGGGCCAATTCACCCCTCCACTTT.

V usage is TRBV28 and J usage is TRBJ1-3; 9 nucleotides align to TRBD1. This CDR3 contains 15 residues. Trimming removed 7 bases from V and 2 bases from J; junction bases left unmatched: 6. Germline V gene data show CDR1 as MDHEN and CDR2 as SYDVKM. The CDR3 DNA sequence: TGTGCCAGCAAGCCCGGGACAGGGACTGGAAACACCATATATTTT. Translated: CASKPGTGTGNTIYF.

V and J are TRBV7-2 and TRBJ1-1; 11 bases are shared with TRBD1. Germline trimming cut 3 bases from V and 8 bases from J; bases unmatched to any gene: 8. Germline V gene lookup returns CDR1 SGHTA and CDR2 FQGNSA. The CDR3 has 15 residues. CDR3 in amino acids: CASSFSGTGGGEAFF. The CDR3 DNA sequence: TGTGCCAGCAGCTTTTCCGGGACAGGGGGGGGCGAAGCTTTCTTT.

V is TRBV27 and J is TRBJ2-7, with D unclear. Trimming shortened V by 9 bases and J by 5 bases, and 23 bases separated the two germline ends. This CDR3 is 15 amino acids long. CDR1 and CDR2 (germline): MNHEY, SMNVEV (reference sequence). CDR3 in amino acids: CARRLRVLNIDEQYF. CDR3 coding DNA: TGTGCCAGAAGACTGCGAGTCCTTAACATAGACGAGCAGTACTTC.

V is TRBV5-1 and J is TRBJ2-7; maybe TRBD1 (7 bases). Germline V CDR1 and CDR2: SGHRS, YFSETQ. There are 13 residues in the CDR3. With 4 bases removed from V and 3 bases from J, the gap between germline ends came to 11 bases. CDR3 sequence reads: CASSVRGDYEQYF. The CDR3 DNA is TGCGCCAGCAGCGTCAGGGGGGACTACGAGCAGTACTTC.

This clone has at least ten counts. The chain combines TRBV12-3 or TRBV12-4 with TRBJ2-2; D call uncertain. CDR3 length: 13 residues. Trimming took 5 bases from V and 9 from J, leaving 13 bases between them. Written as DNA, the CDR3 is TGTGCCAGCAGTGTCGGTATGGGCCGGGAGCTGTTTTTT. Its translation is CASSVGMGRELFF.

The rearrangement links TRBV9 to TRBJ1-6, with 7 bases matching TRBD1. Germline V gene data show CDR1 as SGDLS and CDR2 as YYNGEE. Trimming cost V 1 base and J 4 bases; bases outside gene matches: 2. The CDR3 contains 15 residues. CDR3 nucleotides: TGTGCCAGCAGCGTATCGGGACAGTATAATTCACCCCTCCACTTT. It codes for CASSVSGQYNSPLHF.

The V call is TRBV5-1, the J call TRBJ2-1; D not certain. This CDR3 region has 16 residues. Trimming removed 1 base at V and 2 bases at J, with 13 bases between. The germline V gene encodes CDR1 SGHRS and CDR2 YFSETQ. CDR3: CASSLNGGSAYNEQFF. As DNA, the CDR3 is TGCGCCAGCAGCTTGAATGGCGGTTCGGCCTACAATGAGCAGTTCTTC.

V usage is TRBV4-2 and J usage is TRBJ1-1, with TRBD1 as a possible D gene (5 bases). V lost 4 bases to trimming and J lost 1 base, with 10 bases between them. The germline CDR1 and CDR2 sequences are LGHNA and YNFKEQ. This CDR3 spans 14 amino acids. The CDR3 nucleotides read TGTGCCAGCAGCCCCGGCGGGGGGAACACTGAAGCTTTCTTT. This translates into CASSPGGGNTEAFF.

A word on this clone: The junction departs from the called germline gene at one end, perhaps through a read error. The chain carries TRBV6-2 or TRBV6-3 and TRBJ2-1; 15 bases map to TRBD2. The germline V gene encodes CDR1 MNHEY and CDR2 SVGEGT. The CDR3 length is 17 residues. The CDR3 spells CASSYSPGTSGGRGWFF. In DNA, the CDR3 is TGTGCCAGCAGCTACTCTCCCGGGACTAGCGGGGGGCGTGGTTGGTTCTTC.

The chain employs TRBV7-2 and TRBJ2-6; weak D call: TRBD1 (5 bases). Germline V lookup: CDR1 SGHTA, CDR2 FQGNSA. The length of the CDR3 is 15 residues. Trimming left V 4 bases short and J 2 bases short, with 9 bases between. CDR3: CASSYYRTGANVLTF. The CDR3 bases are TGTGCCAGCAGCTATTACAGGACTGGGGCCAACGTCCTGACTTTC. The complete variable domain, with remaining parts taken from reference TRBV7-2 and TRBJ2-6, reads GAGVSQSPSNKVTEKGKDVELRCDPISGHTALYWYRQSLGQGLEFLIYFQGNSAPDKSGLPSDRFSAERTGGSVSTLTIQRTQQEDSAVYLCASSYYRTGANVLTFGAGSRLTVL.

About this clone itself: An end of the junction does not agree with germline; a read error may underlie this. This chain connects TRBV7-7 to TRBJ2-1, with D possibly being TRBD2 (5 bases). CDR3 length: 13 amino acids. The germline CDR1 and CDR2 sequences are SSHAT and FNYEAQ (reference sequence). The CDR3 protein is CASSPTRPGEQFF. Written as DNA, the CDR3 is TGTGCTAGCAGCCCAACTAGGCCTGGTGAGCAGTTCTTC.

This rearrangement joins TRBV6-1 to TRBJ1-2; TRBD1 aligns across 9 bases. Losses at the gene ends were 1 base for V and 5 bases for J; bases not matched to a gene: 5. The CDR3 loop spans 15 amino acids. Germline V CDR1 and CDR2: MNHNS, SASEGT. This chain's CDR3 is CASSEGPGQGYGYTF. Written as DNA, the CDR3 is TGTGCCAGCAGTGAAGGCCCAGGACAGGGGTATGGCTACACCTTC.